This T cell receptor beta chain was captured in a study of blood T cells in healthy people across ages. Study-wide findings and caveats: A strong correlation between TCR beta diversity and naive T cell percentage was seen.

Researchers report isolating at least 6 million PBMCs per sample. The germline gives CDR1 MNHEY, CDR2 SMNVEV (reference sequence). CDR3 length: 15 amino acids. Trimming at V came to 6 bases and at J to 3 bases, leaving 6 bases not matched to a gene. This clonotype was observed once. Its antigen is unidentified. The use of a sample-barcoded 5' primer and a J-beta primer mix characterized a second PCR of about 6 to 11 cycles. TCRdb re-analysed the 5' RACE reads in MiXCR, keeping a single row per CDR3 protein. The repertoire has about 730,000 distinct CDR3 sequences, about 40% of them found once; the top ten carry more than 20%.

The sequencing input was blood. This receptor was obtained from a woman in her sixties or seventies in good health. J is TRBJ2-1 and V is TRBV27, with 9 bases lining up with TRBD1. The DNA for the CDR3 is TGTGCCAGCAGACCCGGGACAGGGTACTACAATGAGCAGTTCTTC. This translates into CASRPGTGYYNEQFF.